The T cell receptor beta chain described here comes from a study of T cell repertoires in aging, cancer and after chemotherapy. Study-wide context: Pre- and post-chemotherapy samples were paired from glioblastoma patients treated with temozolomide-based therapy.

Rearranged V-D-J TRB sequences were amplified with a mixed TRB-A/B primer pool. TCRdb recomputed calls from the multiplex PCR reads with MiXCR, one row per CDR3 protein. Of under 4,000 distinct CDR3 sequences listed, 40% to 55% are singletons. The study's findings and limits: Across the chemotherapy interval, each cancer cohort showed higher median generation probability, suggesting thymic rebound. Healthy donors lost TCR diversity with age mainly through richness, cancer patients through richness and evenness. Compared with age-matched healthy donors, untreated hematological or solid cancer patients showed higher blood TCR clonality.

The CDR3 loop spans 12 amino acids. Germline V gene sequence: CDR1 SGHRS, CDR2 YFSETQ. Trimming pared 0 bases from V and 4 bases from J, leaving 5 bases between. Notes on this clonotype: Its antigen is still unknown.

TCR beta rearrangements were amplified from peripheral blood genomic DNA. What was sequenced was blood. The TCR sequence derives from a human donor with a solid tumor. The chain joins TRBV5-1 to TRBJ2-7; no clear D. The CDR3 protein is CASSLERYEQYF. The DNA for the CDR3 is TGCGCCAGCAGCTTGGAGAGATACGAGCAGTACTTC.